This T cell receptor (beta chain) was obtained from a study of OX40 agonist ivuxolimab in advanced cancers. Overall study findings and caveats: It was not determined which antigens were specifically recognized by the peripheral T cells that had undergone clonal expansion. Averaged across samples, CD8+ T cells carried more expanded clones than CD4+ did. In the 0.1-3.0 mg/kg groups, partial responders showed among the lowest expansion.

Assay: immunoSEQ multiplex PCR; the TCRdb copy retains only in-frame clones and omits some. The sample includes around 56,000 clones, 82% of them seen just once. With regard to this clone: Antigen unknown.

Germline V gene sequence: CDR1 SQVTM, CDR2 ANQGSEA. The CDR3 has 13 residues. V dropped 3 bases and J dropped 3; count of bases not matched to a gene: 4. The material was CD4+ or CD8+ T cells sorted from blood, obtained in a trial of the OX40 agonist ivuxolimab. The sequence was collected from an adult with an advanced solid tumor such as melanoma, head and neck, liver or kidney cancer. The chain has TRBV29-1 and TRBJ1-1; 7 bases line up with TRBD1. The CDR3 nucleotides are TGCAGCGTTGAGGGACAGCGCCACACTGAAGCTTTCTTT. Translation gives CSVEGQRHTEAFF.